Here is one T cell receptor beta chain with its context. Its specificity is unknown. Germline-derived CDR1 and CDR2 are LNHDA and SQIVND (reference sequence). The V end lost 3 bases, the J end lost 7 bases, and 12 bases lay between the germline ends. There are 13 residues in the CDR3. The data were taken from a study of tumor-infiltrating lymphocytes in localized non-small cell lung cancer. About the research overall: The cohort mixed smokers and never-smokers, several histologies, and some post-neoadjuvant-chemotherapy samples.

Assay: immunoSEQ multiplex PCR; the TCRdb copy retains only in-frame clones and omits some. This sample carries 21,000 or so clones, 80% of them seen once, and the ten largest clones take under 4%. Whole-study findings and limits: Tumors had more T cell infiltration than uninvolved lung, per TCRbeta sequencing and CD3 counts. No link was found between tumor T-cell fraction and recurrence-free survival.

The receptor's source is a human donor with non-small cell lung cancer. The sample consisted of lung tumor tissue. This sequence joins TRBV19 and TRBJ2-5; D is tentatively TRBD1 or TRBD2 (5 bases each). CDR3 DNA sequence: TGTGCCAGTAGTATTGGTCGGGGCGCGACCCAGTACTTC. Protein sequence: CASSIGRGATQYF.